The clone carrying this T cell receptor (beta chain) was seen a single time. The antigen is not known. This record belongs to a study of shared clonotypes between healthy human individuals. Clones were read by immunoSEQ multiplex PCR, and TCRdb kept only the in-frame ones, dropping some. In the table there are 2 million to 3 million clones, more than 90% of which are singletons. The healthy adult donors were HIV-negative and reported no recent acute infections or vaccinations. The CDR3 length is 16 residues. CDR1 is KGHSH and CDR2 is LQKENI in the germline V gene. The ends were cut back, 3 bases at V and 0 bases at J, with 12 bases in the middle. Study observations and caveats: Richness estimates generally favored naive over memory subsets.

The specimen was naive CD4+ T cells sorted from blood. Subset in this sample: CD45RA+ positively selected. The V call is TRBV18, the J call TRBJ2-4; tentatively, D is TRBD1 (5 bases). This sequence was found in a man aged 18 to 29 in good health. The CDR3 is CASSPQGPLAKNIQYF. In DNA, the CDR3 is TGTGCCAGCTCACCTCAGGGTCCCCTAGCCAAAAACATTCAGTACTTC. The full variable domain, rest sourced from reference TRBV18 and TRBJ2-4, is NAGVMQNPRHLVRRRGQEARLRCSPMKGHSHVYWYRQLPEEGLKFMVYLQKENIIDESGMPKERFSAEFPKEGPSILRIQQVVRGDSAAYFCASSPQGPLAKNIQYFGAGTRLSVL.